Below are 20 T cell receptor beta chains sequenced from a single sample in a study of blood T cells in healthy people across ages. Combining a sample-barcoded 5' primer with a J-beta primer mix, a second PCR ran for roughly 7 to 11 cycles. TCRdb re-derived calls from the 5' RACE reads in MiXCR, one entry per CDR3 protein. Among some 1.4 million distinct CDR3 sequences listed, around two fifths were seen once. Specimen: blood. The receptors derive from a woman aged 18-29 years in good health.

This rearrangement joins TRBV20-1 to TRBJ2-2, with a tentative D call TRBD2 (7 bases). This CDR3 spans 16 amino acids. Germline V CDR1 and CDR2: DFQATT, SNEGSKA (reference sequence). Trimming pared 6 bases from V and 4 bases from J, leaving 21 bases between. The CDR3 loop reads CSAMGGRGMSTGELFF. The CDR3 nucleotides are TGCAGTGCAATGGGGGGGAGGGGGATGAGCACCGGGGAGCTGTTTTTT.

This clonotype was seen more than once but under ten times. V is TRBV5-1 and J is TRBJ2-1, with 9 nucleotides matching TRBD2. The length of the CDR3 is 16 residues. After removal of 0 bases from V and 2 bases from J, the junction contained 3 bases not matched to a gene. Germline loops: CDR1 SGHRS, CDR2 YFSETQ. CDR3 DNA sequence: TGCGCCAGCAGCTTGGCCCCTAGCGGGGCCTACAATGAGCAGTTCTTC. Protein sequence: CASSLAPSGAYNEQFF.

The V call is TRBV11-3, the J call TRBJ2-4; 9 bases are shared with TRBD2. The CDR3 has 12 residues. Looked up from germline, CDR1 is SGHNT and CDR2 is YENEEA. With 5 bases clipped from V and 13 bases from J, the junction kept 6 bases outside the gene matches. DNA of the CDR3: TGTGCCAGCAGCCGGACTAGCGAGGTGCAGTACTTC. Amino acids: CASSRTSEVQYF.

This clonotype was recorded a few times. The chain uses TRBV20-1 and TRBJ2-3, with TRBD2 identical over 7 bases. There are 17 residues in the CDR3. The V segment lost 0 bases and the J segment 1 base; nucleotides outside the gene matches: 10. CDR1 DFQATT and CDR2 SNEGSKA come from the germline V gene (reference sequence). The CDR3, as DNA: TGCAGTGCTAGAGATCCTGGGCGGGAGCGGGGCACAGATACGCAGTATTTT. Amino acids: CSARDPGRERGTDTQYF.

This clonotype was seen a handful of times. A read error may be the cause here, since a much bigger clone is one base away. This chain links TRBV7-9 with TRBJ2-1, with a weak D call TRBD1 (5 bases). V was shortened by 5 bases and J by 3 bases, with 11 bases between the two germline ends. Per germline, CDR1 SEHNR and CDR2 FQNEAQ (reference sequence). This CDR3 is 14 amino acids long. CDR3 DNA: TGTGCCAGCAGCGTACAGGTTTTCTACAATGAGCAGTTCTTC. Translating gives CASSVQVFYNEQFF.

The V call is TRBV6-7, the J call TRBJ2-2, with 8 bases that match TRBD2. TRBV6-7 is marked as an open reading frame, function uncertain. This CDR3 region has 20 residues. The J segment lost 1 base and the V segment lost 7 bases, leaving 20 bases of the junction unmatched. The DNA for the CDR3 is TGTGCCAGCAACTTACCGGGGGGGAGTTTGGGCCCCTTGAACACCGGGGAGCTGTTTTTT. Protein sequence: CASNLPGGSLGPLNTGELFF.

This clonotype was seen a handful of times. This chain connects TRBV25-1 to TRBJ1-5; 8 nucleotides agree with TRBD1. The V gene's germline CDR1 is MGHDK and CDR2 SYGVNS. Losses at the gene ends were 2 bases for V and 4 bases for J; bases not matched to a gene: 4. The CDR3 runs to 15 residues. The CDR3: CASSERQGANQPQHF. CDR3 bases: TGTGCCAGCAGTGAAAGGCAGGGGGCAAATCAGCCCCAGCATTTT.

The J gene is TRBJ2-5, the V gene TRBV20-1, with 10 bases fitting TRBD2. The CDR3 runs 15 residues. Germline CDR1 is DFQATT and CDR2 is SNEGSKA (reference sequence). V gave up 2 bases and J gave up 11 bases; unmatched junction bases: 14. The CDR3 loop reads CSARSGAGGPYEQYF. The CDR3, as DNA: TGCAGTGCTAGAAGCGGAGCGGGAGGGCCGTATGAGCAGTACTTC.

The rearrangement links TRBV7-9 to TRBJ1-4; D may be TRBD1 (6 bases). The CDR3 consists of 15 residues. Germline-derived CDR1 and CDR2 are SEHNR and FQNEAQ (reference sequence). With 1 base removed from V and 8 bases from J, the gap between germline ends came to 14 bases. The CDR3 nucleotides read TGTGCCAGCAGCTTAGAAGGGGGGCAAGAGGAAAAACTGTTTTTT. Translated: CASSLEGGQEEKLFF.

The V gene is TRBV7-3, the J gene TRBJ1-1; D is perhaps TRBD1 (5 bases). This CDR3 comprises 13 residues. Germline CDR1 SGHTA, CDR2 FQGTGA. The V gene lost 3 bases and the J gene lost 5 bases, with 10 bases spanning the gap. The DNA for the CDR3 is TGTGCCAGCAGCTTTTCAGGGACGACTGAAGCTTTCTTT. It yields the protein CASSFSGTTEAFF.

This chain uses TRBV11-2 with TRBJ2-1, with D uncertain. The DNA matches TRBJ2-7 better at its end, which makes the J call doubtful. The germline V gene has CDR1 SGHAT and CDR2 FQNNGV. There are 15 residues in the CDR3. The CDR3 DNA follows: TGTGCCAGCAGCTTAGTGGACGGCTCCCACAATGAGCAGTACTTC. Amino acids: CASSLVDGSHNEQYF.

The chain employs TRBV6-5 and TRBJ2-1; D possibly corresponds to TRBD1 (5 bases). V was trimmed by 0 bases and J by 4 bases, leaving 13 bases between them. CDR3 length: 16 residues. Germline loops: CDR1 MNHEY, CDR2 SVGAGI. DNA of the CDR3: TGTGCCAGCAGTTACTCGCCCGACAGTATTTACAATGAGCAGTTCTTC. This sequence encodes CASSYSPDSIYNEQFF.

This clonotype was seen only a few times. The gene calls are TRBV20-1 and TRBJ2-2; a weak D match, TRBD2 (6 bases). CDR3 size: 14 residues. Trimming removed 5 bases at V and 1 base at J, with 11 bases between. Per germline, CDR1 DFQATT and CDR2 SNEGSKA (reference sequence). DNA for the CDR3: TGCAGTGCTGTTACTAGCTTGAACACCGGGGAGCTGTTTTTT. Protein sequence: CSAVTSLNTGELFF.

This chain joins TRBV6-4 and TRBJ2-4, with 14 bases that match TRBD2. The end of the DNA is better explained by TRBJ2-7, so the J call may be wrong. The CDR3 runs to 16 residues. In germline, CDR1 is MRHNA, CDR2 SNTAGT. CDR3 nucleotides: TGTGCCATCCTACCGGGACTAGCGGGAGTATACCACGAGCAGTACTTC. Translated, it gives CAILPGLAGVYHEQYF.

This clonotype was counted a few times. The V call is TRBV5-5, the J call TRBJ2-3, with 9 bases aligning to TRBD1. In germline, CDR1 is SGHKS, CDR2 YYEKEE (reference sequence). After removal of 2 bases from V and 5 bases from J, the junction contained 9 bases not matched to a gene. The CDR3 covers 16 residues. CDR3 nucleotides: TGTGCCAGCAGCTTAACACAGGGGGCCGGTGGAGATACGCAGTATTTT. Translation gives CASSLTQGAGGDTQYF. Using reference TRBV5-5 and TRBJ2-3 for the parts outside the CDR3, the full variable domain is DAGVTQSPTHLIKTRGQQVTLRCSPISGHKSVSWYQQVLGQGPQFIFQYYEKEERGRGNFPDRFSARQFPNYSSELNVNALLLGDSALYLCASSLTQGAGGDTQYFGPGTRLTVL.

DNA for the CDR3: TGCAGTGCTAGAGATCTGGCGCTCGACTACGAGCAGTACTTC. Amino acids: CSARDLALDYEQYF. The rearrangement joins TRBV20-1 to TRBJ2-7; D ambiguous. V lost 0 bases, J lost 3 bases, and 12 bases lay in between. This CDR3 comprises 14 residues. Germline assignment: CDR1 DFQATT and CDR2 SNEGSKA (reference sequence).

This clonotype has a handful of counts. This chain connects TRBV6-5 to TRBJ1-5; no clear D. Per the germline V gene, CDR1 is MNHEY and CDR2 is SVGAGI. Deletions cut 0 bases from V and 6 bases from J, with 12 bases between. The CDR3 spans 15 residues. CDR3 DNA: TGTGCCAGCAGTTACTCGTGGGAGAAGGCTCAGCCCCAGCATTTT. Amino acid sequence: CASSYSWEKAQPQHF.

This chain links TRBV27 with TRBJ2-3; the D gene is possibly TRBD1 (5 bases). Germline V CDR1 and CDR2: MNHEY, SMNVEV (reference sequence). Trimming removed 7 bases at V and 0 bases at J, with 11 bases between. This CDR3 spans 14 amino acids. This chain's CDR3 is CASKRQLSTDTQYF. The CDR3 nucleotides are TGTGCCAGCAAGCGACAGTTAAGCACAGATACGCAGTATTTT.

CDR3 in amino acids: CASSPYLQGSGNTIYF. The CDR3 DNA sequence: TGTGCCAGCTCACCCTACCTACAGGGGAGCGGAAACACCATATATTTT. The V call is TRBV18, the J call TRBJ1-3, with 7 bases identical to TRBD1. This CDR3 has 16 amino acids. Looked up from germline, CDR1 is KGHSH and CDR2 is LQKENI. With V trimmed by 3 bases and J by 4 bases, 9 bases remained unmatched.

This clonotype was picked up many times. The rearrangement links TRBV10-3 to TRBJ1-2, with 8 bases aligning to TRBD1. This CDR3 region has 16 residues. The germline gives CDR1 ENHRY, CDR2 SYGVKD. V dropped 3 bases and J dropped 8; count of bases not matched to a gene: 14. Here the CDR3 DNA reads TGTGCCATCAGTGATCACCTGGGGACAGGCCTCTGGGGCTACACCTTC. Translating gives CAISDHLGTGLWGYTF.